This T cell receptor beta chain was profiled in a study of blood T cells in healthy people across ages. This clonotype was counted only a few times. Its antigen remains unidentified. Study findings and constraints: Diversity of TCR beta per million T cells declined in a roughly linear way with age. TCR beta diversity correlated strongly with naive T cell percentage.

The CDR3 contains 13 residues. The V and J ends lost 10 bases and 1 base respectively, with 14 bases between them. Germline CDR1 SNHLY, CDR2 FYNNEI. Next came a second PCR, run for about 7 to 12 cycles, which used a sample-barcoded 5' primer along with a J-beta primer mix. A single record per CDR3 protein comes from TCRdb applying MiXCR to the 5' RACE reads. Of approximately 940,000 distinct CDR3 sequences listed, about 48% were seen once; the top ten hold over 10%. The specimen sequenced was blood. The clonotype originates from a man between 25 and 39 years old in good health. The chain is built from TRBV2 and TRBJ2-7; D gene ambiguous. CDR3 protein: CATESVGSYEQYF. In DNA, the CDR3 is TGTGCCACCGAGTCTGTCGGGTCCTACGAGCAGTACTTC. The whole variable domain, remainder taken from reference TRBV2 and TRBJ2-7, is EPEVTQTPSHQVTQMGQEVILRCVPISNHLYFYWYRQILGQKVEFLVSFYNNEISEKSEIFDDQFSVERPDGSNFTLKIRSTKLEDSAMYFCATESVGSYEQYFGPGTRLTVT.